A single sample is the source of the 26 T cell receptor beta chains below, sequenced in a study of blood T cells in healthy people across ages. The use of a sample-barcoded 5' primer and a J-beta primer mix characterized a second PCR of roughly 6 to 11 cycles. TCRdb reanalysed the 5' RACE reads using MiXCR and keeps one entry per CDR3 protein. This table has 800,000 or so distinct CDR3 sequences, about 25% appearing once. This sample also belongs to another study, concerning T cells of mothers and their children.

Material: blood. Receptors originate from a boy aged 10-17 years in good health.

This chain links TRBV6-5 with TRBJ1-4, with D uncertain. The ends were cut back, 0 bases at V and 5 bases at J, with 7 bases in the middle. Germline CDR1 MNHEY, CDR2 SVGAGI. The CDR3 totals 14 residues. As DNA, the CDR3 is TGTGCCAGCAGTTACTCGGCTGGGAATGAAAAACTGTTTTTT. The encoded protein is CASSYSAGNEKLFF.

This clonotype was detected only a few times. The gene calls are TRBV4-2 and TRBJ2-3, with a tentative D call TRBD2 (5 bases). The CDR3 length is 15 residues. In germline, CDR1 is LGHNA, CDR2 YNFKEQ. The germline V and J ends were trimmed by 3 bases and 1 base, with 11 bases remaining between them. CDR3: CASSHLFGGTDTQYF. CDR3 sequence (DNA): TGTGCCAGCAGCCACCTATTCGGGGGCACAGATACGCAGTATTTT.

The chain joins TRBV6-2 or TRBV6-3 to TRBJ1-1; 10 nucleotides align to TRBD1. Germline V lookup: CDR1 MNHEY, CDR2 SVGEGT. This CDR3 region has 12 residues. V shed 8 bases, J shed 8 bases, and the junction held 5 bases outside the gene matches. The CDR3 protein is CASRRDRGEAFF. CDR3 bases: TGTGCCAGCCGCCGGGACAGGGGAGAAGCTTTCTTT.

This sequence joins TRBV12-3 or TRBV12-4 and TRBJ2-2; D is perhaps TRBD1 (6 bases). This CDR3 region has 15 residues. The V end lost 6 bases, the J end lost 4 bases, and 15 bases lay between the germline ends. This chain's CDR3 is CASRRTAEGTGELFF. The CDR3 coding sequence is TGTGCCAGCAGAAGGACAGCAGAAGGCACCGGGGAGCTGTTTTTT.

The chain uses TRBV7-6 and TRBJ2-3; D might be TRBD2 (6 bases). Trimming shortened V by 0 bases and J by 5 bases, and 15 bases separated the two germline ends. This CDR3 has 16 residues. Germline V CDR1 and CDR2: SGHVS, FNYEAQ. Here the CDR3 DNA reads TGTGCCAGCAGCTTAGCCGGAGGGCCCCCCGAAGATACGCAGTATTTT. Its protein product is CASSLAGGPPEDTQYF.

The chain employs TRBV20-1 and TRBJ2-7; 7 nucleotides match TRBD1. CDR1 is DFQATT and CDR2 is SNEGSKA in the germline V gene (reference sequence). With V trimmed by 4 bases and J by 2 bases, 17 bases remained unmatched. CDR3 length: 17 residues. CDR3 bases: TGCAGTGCTACTCTTCACCGGGACAGACAACGGACCTACGAGCAGTACTTC. This gives the protein CSATLHRDRQRTYEQYF.

This clonotype was counted only a few times. V usage is TRBV30 and J usage is TRBJ2-2; D is ambiguous. The germline CDR1 and CDR2 sequences are GTSNPN and SVGIG (reference sequence). V was cut by 5 bases and J by 9 bases, with 10 bases left in between. This CDR3 region has 11 residues. The CDR3 region is CAWVRARELFF. The DNA for the CDR3 is TGTGCCTGGGTTCGGGCCCGGGAGCTGTTTTTT.

This sequence joins TRBV7-9 and TRBJ2-3; TRBD2 is a possible D gene (5 bases). V lost 4 bases and J lost 2, with 13 bases in between. Germline CDR1 is SEHNR and CDR2 is FQNEAQ (reference sequence). The CDR3 runs 15 residues. The CDR3 region is CASSSSVGATDTQYF. The CDR3 DNA reads as TGTGCCAGCAGCTCGTCAGTGGGAGCCACAGATACGCAGTATTTT.

This clonotype has a count of ten or more. The chain is built from TRBV28 and TRBJ2-3; 7 bases are shared with TRBD2. CDR1 is MDHEN and CDR2 is SYDVKM in the germline V gene. The CDR3 sequence is 15 residues long. Germline trimming cut 5 bases from V and 3 bases from J; bases unmatched to any gene: 8. CDR3 bases: TGTGCCAGCAGTCGGCCCGGACTAGTGACAGATACGCAGTATTTT. Its translation: CASSRPGLVTDTQYF.

In the case of this clonotype: Given a much more abundant clone one base away, this may be a read error. This chain connects TRBV29-1 to TRBJ2-7; 7 nucleotides match TRBD1. The CDR3 is 12 amino acids. Looked up from germline, CDR1 is SQVTM and CDR2 is ANQGSEA. Here the CDR3 DNA reads TGCAGCGTGGGGGACAGCTCCTACGAGCAGCACTTC. It translates to CSVGDSSYEQHF.

This clonotype came up a few times. The rearrangement links TRBV29-1 to TRBJ2-1; D possibly matches TRBD1 or TRBD2 (5 bases each). Looked up from germline, CDR1 is SQVTM and CDR2 is ANQGSEA. The CDR3 is 13 residues long. V dropped 7 bases and J dropped 3 bases, with 13 bases sitting between them. CDR3 in DNA: TGCAGCGCCCGGGACCCCATCTACAATGAGCAGTTCTTC. Its translation: CSARDPIYNEQFF.

This clonotype was observed a handful of times. J is TRBJ2-3 and V is TRBV12-3 or TRBV12-4, with D tentatively TRBD2 (5 bases). The V end lost 7 bases, the J end lost 5 bases, and 10 bases lay between the germline ends. The CDR3 loop spans 12 amino acids. This chain's CDR3 is CASTSGRDTQYF. CDR3 DNA: TGTGCCAGCACATCGGGGAGAGATACGCAGTATTTT.

This clonotype was observed a handful of times. The chain joins TRBV7-9 to TRBJ2-1, with D perhaps assigned TRBD1 or TRBD2 (5 bases each). The DNA end favors TRBJ2-7, so the J call may be wrong. This CDR3 is 17 amino acids long. The germline V gene has CDR1 SEHNR and CDR2 FQNEAQ (reference sequence). CDR3 coding DNA: TGTGCCAGCAGCTTAGCCGGGGCAGGAGTCCGTCGGTACGAGCAGTACTTC. It encodes CASSLAGAGVRRYEQYF.

The chain joins TRBV15 to TRBJ1-1; D call uncertain. Germline-derived CDR1 and CDR2 are LNHNV and YYDKDF (reference sequence). Trimming shortened V by 1 base and J by 3 bases, and 3 bases separated the two germline ends. The CDR3 is made up of 12 amino acids. Here the CDR3 DNA reads TGTGCCACCAGCAGAGCAGACACTGAAGCTTTCTTT. Its translation is CATSRADTEAFF.

Only a few counts were recorded for this clonotype. V is TRBV7-2 and J is TRBJ2-5; D remains ambiguous. Germline V gives CDR1 SGHTA, CDR2 FQGNSA. This CDR3 comprises 13 residues. Trimming took 5 bases from V and 4 from J, leaving 11 bases between them. The CDR3 loop reads CASSRPPGETQYF. The CDR3 region has the DNA TGTGCCAGCAGCCGCCCGCCTGGAGAGACCCAGTACTTC.

The rearrangement joins TRBV5-1 to TRBJ2-1; D may be TRBD2 (6 bases). This CDR3 comprises 16 residues. V lost 5 bases and J 0 bases, leaving 15 bases between the germline ends. Germline V gene lookup returns CDR1 SGHRS and CDR2 YFSETQ. The CDR3 coding sequence is TGCGCCAGCAGTCGGTCCGGGACTGGCTCCTACAATGAGCAGTTCTTC. Translating it yields CASSRSGTGSYNEQFF.

This clonotype was seen a few times. The chain employs TRBV28 and TRBJ2-2, with D tentatively TRBD1 (6 bases). CDR1 is MDHEN, CDR2 SYDVKM, per germline. The V end lost 3 bases, the J end lost 1 base, and 9 bases lay between the germline ends. The CDR3 has 15 residues. The CDR3 DNA is TGTGCCAGCAGTTTTGACAGGATGAACACCGGGGAGCTGTTTTTT. This codes for CASSFDRMNTGELFF.

The V and J genes are TRBV5-1 and TRBJ2-2; D ambiguous. V lost 6 bases and J lost 2, with 17 bases in between. The CDR3 has 16 amino acids. The germline V gene encodes CDR1 SGHRS and CDR2 YFSETQ. The CDR3 DNA sequence: TGCGCCAGCACAACTGGTGGTGGGCGTAACACCGGGGAGCTGTTTTTT. Translated: CASTTGGGRNTGELFF.

The CDR3 loop is CASYRPGGKLFF. Written as DNA, the CDR3 is TGTGCCAGTTACCGGCCAGGGGGGAAACTGTTTTTT. The chain is built from TRBV6-5 and TRBJ1-4; 7 nucleotides align to TRBD1. CDR3 size: 12 residues. Per the germline V gene, CDR1 is MNHEY and CDR2 is SVGAGI. V shed 9 bases, J shed 11 bases, and the junction held 9 bases outside the gene matches.

The table lists this clonotype with a count of one. V gene TRBV4-1 combines with J gene TRBJ1-6, with D unresolved. This CDR3 contains 14 residues. In germline, CDR1 is MGHRA, CDR2 YSYEKL. V was pared by 0 bases and J by 7 bases, with 7 bases between. The chain's CDR3 is CASSQEVANSPLHF. The CDR3 DNA is TGCGCCAGCAGCCAAGAAGTCGCAAATTCACCCCTCCACTTT.

This clonotype was seen at least ten times. The chain combines TRBV3-1 with TRBJ2-2; unclear D gene. Germline assignment: CDR1 LGHDT and CDR2 YNNKEL (reference sequence). Between the trimmed V and J ends, which lost 3 bases and 6 bases, there was a span of 2 bases. This CDR3 spans 11 amino acids. CDR3 loop: CASSQAGELFF. CDR3 DNA sequence: TGTGCCAGCAGCCAGGCCGGGGAGCTGTTTTTT. Supplemented by reference TRBV3-1 and TRBJ2-2, the full variable domain reads DTAVSQTPKYLVTQMGNDKSIKCEQNLGHDTMYWYKQDSKKFLKIMFSYNNKELIINETVPNRFSPKSPDKAHLNLHINSLELGDSAVYFCASSQAGELFFGEGSRLTVL.

This chain links TRBV29-1 with TRBJ2-2; 7 bases are shared with TRBD1. This CDR3 region has 14 residues. After removal of 6 bases from V and 3 bases from J, the junction contained 7 bases not matched to a gene. Germline CDR1 reads SQVTM; CDR2 reads ANQGSEA. The CDR3 DNA reads TGCAGCGTAGGGGGCAGGGGAGACACCGGGGAGCTGTTTTTT. Translating it yields CSVGGRGDTGELFF.

In DNA, the CDR3 is TGTGCCAGCAGCTTCCGTCAGTCGAGCTACGAGCAGTACTTC. Protein: CASSFRQSSYEQYF. The chain uses TRBV5-6 and TRBJ2-7; D uncertain. Germline CDR1 and CDR2: SGHDT and YYEEEE. The CDR3 is 14 amino acids. V lost 2 bases and J lost 3, with 12 bases in between.

A few counts support this clonotype. The chain combines TRBV15 with TRBJ2-2, with unresolved D. CDR3 size: 13 residues. The germline gives CDR1 LNHNV, CDR2 YYDKDF (reference sequence). The V and J ends lost 0 bases and 7 bases respectively, with 6 bases between them. The CDR3, as DNA: TGTGCCACCAGCAGAGAGATAATCGGGGAGCTGTTTTTT. It translates to CATSREIIGELFF. The variable domain in full, with the rest retrieved from reference TRBV15 and TRBJ2-2, is DAMVIQNPRYQVTQFGKPVTLSCSQTLNHNVMYWYQQKSSQAPKLLFHYYDKDFNNEADTPDNFQSRRPNTSFCFLDIRSPGLGDTAMYLCATSREIIGELFFGEGSRLTVL.

The gene calls are TRBV7-2 and TRBJ2-3; 10 bases are shared with TRBD2. V dropped 1 base and J dropped 2; count of bases not matched to a gene: 6. The CDR3 length is 17 residues. CDR1 is SGHTA and CDR2 is FQGNSA in the germline V gene. The CDR3: CASSLESGRAPTDTQYF. The CDR3 DNA follows: TGTGCCAGCAGCTTAGAAAGCGGGAGGGCTCCCACAGATACGCAGTATTTT.

This clonotype was picked up a small number of times. The chain has TRBV6-2 or TRBV6-3 and TRBJ1-2; possible D gene TRBD1, 5 bases. This CDR3 comprises 12 residues. CDR1 is MNHEY and CDR2 is SVGEGT in the germline V gene. Trimming stripped 7 bases from V and 8 bases from J, with 14 bases between. The CDR3 reads CASTNGGDGYTF. The CDR3 DNA is TGTGCCAGCACCAACGGAGGGGACGGCTACACCTTC.